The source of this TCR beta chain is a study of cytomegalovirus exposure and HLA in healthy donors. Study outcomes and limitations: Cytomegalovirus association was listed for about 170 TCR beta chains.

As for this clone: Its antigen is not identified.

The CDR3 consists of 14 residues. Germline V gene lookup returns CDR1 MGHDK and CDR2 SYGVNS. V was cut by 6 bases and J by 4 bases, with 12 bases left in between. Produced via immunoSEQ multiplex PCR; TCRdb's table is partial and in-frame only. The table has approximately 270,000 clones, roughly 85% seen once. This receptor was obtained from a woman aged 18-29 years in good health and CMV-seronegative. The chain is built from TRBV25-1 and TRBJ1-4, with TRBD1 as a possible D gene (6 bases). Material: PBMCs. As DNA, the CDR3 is TGTGCCAGCAGAAAGGACAGTCTTAATGAAAAACTGTTTTTT. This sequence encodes CASRKDSLNEKLFF. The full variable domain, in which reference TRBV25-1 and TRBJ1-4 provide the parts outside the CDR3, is EADIYQTPRYLVIGTGKKITLECSQTMGHDKMYWYQQDPGMELHLIHYSYGVNSTEKGDLSSESTVSRIRTEHFPLTLESARPSHTSQYLCASRKDSLNEKLFFGSGTQLSVL.